This is a list of T cell receptor beta chains from one sample in a study of T-cell reconstitution after alpha-beta-depleted transplantation in children. Each CDR3 protein gets one entry after TCRdb re-called the PCR reads with MiXCR. The table shows roughly 670,000 distinct CDR3 sequences, with around 13% occurring only once. This specimen consisted of PBMCs, obtained before TCRalphabeta/CD19-depleted stem cell transplant. Receptors were obtained from a girl aged 2-10 years with congenital amegakaryocytic thrombocytopenia, due to receive a stem cell transplant. Each CDR3 is given with its conserved first and last residue. D genes are given only for firm matches. Clone size, where shown, is once, few, many, or a class for clones that have expanded.

V	size	D	J	CDR3	DNA
TRBV20-1	many	-	TRBJ2-1	CSATVVAQFF	TGCAGTGCTACCGTTGTAGCACAGTTCTTC
TRBV7-9	few	TRBD2	TRBJ2-7	CASSPLGGRWDEQYF	TGTGCCAGCAGCCCTTTGGGCGGGAGGTGGGACGAGCAGTACTTC
TRBV19	-	-	TRBJ2-7	CASSYLRGNAYEQYF	TGTGCCAGTAGTTATCTCCGCGGAAATGCCTACGAGCAGTACTTC
TRBV28	-	TRBD2	TRBJ2-1	CASSVTSGPSGEQFF	TGTGCCAGCAGTGTGACTAGCGGACCCTCGGGAGAGCAGTTCTTC
TRBV20-1	-	-	TRBJ1-6	CSAWDRVKPPLHF	TGCAGTGCGTGGGATAGGGTCAAGCCACCCCTCCACTTT
TRBV24-1	few	-	TRBJ2-1	CATSDRTRGNEQFF	TGTGCCACCAGTGATCGGACTAGGGGGAATGAGCAGTTCTTC
TRBV5-1	few	TRBD1	TRBJ1-2	CASSLGGRGQGYTF	TGCGCCAGCAGCTTAGGGGGAAGGGGGCAAGGCTACACCTTC
TRBV18	-	-	TRBJ2-7	CASSPQAGFFDYEQYF	TGTGCCAGCTCACCGCAGGCGGGCTTTTTTGACTACGAGCAGTACTTC
TRBV4-1	many	-	TRBJ1-4	CASSQVARGAEKLFF	TGCGCCAGCAGCCAAGTTGCCCGGGGTGCCGAAAAACTGTTTTTT
TRBV5-1	-	TRBD1	TRBJ1-1	CASCDRVNTEAFF	TGCGCCAGCTGCGACAGGGTGAACACTGAAGCTTTCTTT
TRBV10-1	many	-	TRBJ1-2	CASSTDYGYTF	TGCGCCAGCAGTACAGACTATGGCTACACCTTC
TRBV6-1	-	-	TRBJ2-1	CASSEAPRYEQFF	TGTGCCAGCAGTGAAGCGCCCAGGTATGAGCAGTTCTTC
TRBV29-1	many	TRBD1	TRBJ1-5	CSVVQGDQPQHF	TGCAGCGTTGTACAGGGGGATCAGCCCCAGCATTTT
TRBV10-2	few	-	TRBJ2-7	CASSDGQRPYEQYF	TGCGCCAGCAGTGACGGACAACGCCCCTACGAGCAGTACTTC
TRBV4-2	many	-	TRBJ2-1	CASSQGTSEQFF	TGTGCCAGCAGCCAAGGCACGAGTGAGCAGTTCTTC
TRBV7-6	many	-	TRBJ2-1	CASSFGNSGYNEQFF	TGTGCCAGCAGCTTTGGTAATAGCGGTTACAATGAGCAGTTCTTC
TRBV7-9	few	-	TRBJ2-1	CALEAAALESSYNEQFF	TGTGCCCTGGAAGCGGCGGCCCTAGAAAGCTCCTACAATGAGCAGTTCTTC
TRBV4-1	many	TRBD1	TRBJ2-7	CASSLPDRAYEQYF	TGCGCCAGCAGCCTCCCGGACAGGGCCTACGAGCAGTACTTC
TRBV29-1	many	TRBD1	TRBJ1-4	CSVNRGLEEKLFF	TGCAGCGTTAACAGGGGGCTGGAAGAAAAACTGTTTTTT
TRBV20-1	few	-	TRBJ2-7	CSAPTGASYEQYF	TGCAGTGCCCCTACTGGGGCCTCCTACGAGCAGTACTTC
TRBV20-1	few	TRBD2	TRBJ2-1	CCAIVLSGRGRDNEQFF	TGCTGTGCTATTGTGCTAAGCGGGAGGGGACGGGACAATGAGCAGTTCTTC
TRBV15	many	TRBD2	TRBJ2-1	CATSRDLLKREGNEQFF	TGTGCCACCAGCAGAGATCTGTTAAAGCGGGAGGGTAATGAGCAGTTCTTC
TRBV28	many	TRBD2	TRBJ2-5	CASREGRVETQYF	TGTGCCAGCAGGGAAGGGAGGGTAGAGACCCAGTACTTC
TRBV4-1	few	-	TRBJ1-5	CASSQDLKGSANQPQHF	TGCGCCAGCAGCCAAGATTTAAAGGGGAGCGCCAATCAGCCCCAGCATTTT
TRBV20-1	few	TRBD2	TRBJ2-1	CSARANLPGGPYNEQFF	TGCAGTGCTAGGGCCAACTTGCCGGGAGGACCCTACAATGAGCAGTTCTTC
TRBV28	many	-	TRBJ2-7	CASSLLRPSQGYEQYF	TGTGCCAGCAGTTTATTGAGACCCTCACAGGGTTACGAGCAGTACTTC
TRBV20-1	many	-	TRBJ2-7	CSARGFEGFSYEQYF	TGCAGTGCTAGAGGCTTCGAAGGTTTCTCCTACGAGCAGTACTTC
TRBV5-1	-	-	TRBJ2-1	CASSTGRPNEQFF	TGCGCCAGCAGCACCGGCCGCCCCAATGAGCAGTTCTTC
TRBV4-2	-	-	TRBJ1-1	CASSQDGGGAPRRGEAFF	TGTGCCAGCAGCCAAGACGGTGGCGGGGCACCCAGGAGAGGTGAAGCTTTCTTT
TRBV7-8	-	-	TRBJ2-5	CASSLARRELAGETQYF	TGTGCCAGCAGCTTAGCGCGCCGGGAGCTAGCAGGCGAGACCCAGTACTTC
TRBV4-1	-	-	TRBJ1-2	CASSQKRTATNYGYTF	TGCGCCAGCAGCCAAAAGAGAACAGCAACTAACTATGGCTACACCTTC
TRBV5-1	many	-	TRBJ1-5	CASSLAGGNQPQHF	TGTGCCAGCAGTTTGGCGGGGGGCAATCAGCCCCAGCATTTT
TRBV5-1	many	TRBD2	TRBJ2-3	CASSPGTSPMKHTQYF	TGCGCCAGCAGCCCAGGGACTAGCCCCATGAAGCATACGCAGTATTTT
TRBV3-1	many	-	TRBJ2-3	CASNLGRADTQYF	TGTGCCAGCAACCTCGGAAGGGCAGATACGCAGTATTTT
TRBV15	few	TRBD1	TRBJ2-7	CATGLWTGESEQYF	TGTGCCACCGGACTCTGGACAGGGGAAAGCGAGCAGTACTTC
TRBV11-1	-	-	TRBJ2-3	CASSLGRAGRASTDTQYF	TGTGCCAGCAGCTTAGGACGGGCTGGCAGGGCGAGCACAGATACGCAGTATTTT
TRBV29-1	many	-	TRBJ2-7	CSVVSGPLPYEQYF	TGCAGCGTTGTCTCCGGGCCTCTACCCTACGAGCAGTACTTC
TRBV7-9	-	-	TRBJ2-3	CASSLNEVRRDTQYF	TGTGCCAGCAGCTTAAATGAAGTGAGGAGAGATACGCAGTATTTT
TRBV6-5	many	TRBD1	TRBJ1-5	CASSYSRAGGLQPQHF	TGTGCCAGCAGTTACTCGAGGGCAGGGGGCTTGCAGCCCCAGCATTTT
TRBV7-9	-	-	TRBJ1-4	CASIHGDDEKLFF	TGTGCCAGCATTCATGGCGACGATGAAAAACTGTTTTTT